The present TCR beta chain was sequenced within a study of neurological immune-mediated disorders. V was clipped by 10 bases and J by 0 bases, with 10 bases between them. From germline, CDR1 is KGHDR and CDR2 SFDVKD. The CDR3 covers 13 residues. PBMCs numbering 2 million and stored at -80 C yielded the unsorted libraries. Broader study findings: The level of TCR clonal expansion was highest in patients with HTLV-1-associated myelopathy and lowest in multiple sclerosis, where it fell below the level seen in healthy controls. The absence of shared CDR3 amino acid sequences among expanded clones across subjects suggests private repertoires in all groups.

The cDNA was synthesized by means of template-switch 5'RACE, which was carried out with 10-nucleotide random UMIs. TCRdb reprocessed the 5' RACE reads with MiXCR, giving one entry per CDR3 protein. In the table there are tens of thousands of distinct CDR3 sequences, 11% of which are singletons. This clonotype was detected ten times or more. Its matching antigen is unknown. This receptor was taken from a man aged 55-75 years in good health. This sequence joins TRBV24-1 and TRBJ2-3; D may be TRBD1 (6 bases). The sample was PBMCs. CDR3 DNA sequence: TGTGCCACGGTGGGGGCGAGCACAGATACGCAGTATTTT. Protein sequence: CATVGASTDTQYF.